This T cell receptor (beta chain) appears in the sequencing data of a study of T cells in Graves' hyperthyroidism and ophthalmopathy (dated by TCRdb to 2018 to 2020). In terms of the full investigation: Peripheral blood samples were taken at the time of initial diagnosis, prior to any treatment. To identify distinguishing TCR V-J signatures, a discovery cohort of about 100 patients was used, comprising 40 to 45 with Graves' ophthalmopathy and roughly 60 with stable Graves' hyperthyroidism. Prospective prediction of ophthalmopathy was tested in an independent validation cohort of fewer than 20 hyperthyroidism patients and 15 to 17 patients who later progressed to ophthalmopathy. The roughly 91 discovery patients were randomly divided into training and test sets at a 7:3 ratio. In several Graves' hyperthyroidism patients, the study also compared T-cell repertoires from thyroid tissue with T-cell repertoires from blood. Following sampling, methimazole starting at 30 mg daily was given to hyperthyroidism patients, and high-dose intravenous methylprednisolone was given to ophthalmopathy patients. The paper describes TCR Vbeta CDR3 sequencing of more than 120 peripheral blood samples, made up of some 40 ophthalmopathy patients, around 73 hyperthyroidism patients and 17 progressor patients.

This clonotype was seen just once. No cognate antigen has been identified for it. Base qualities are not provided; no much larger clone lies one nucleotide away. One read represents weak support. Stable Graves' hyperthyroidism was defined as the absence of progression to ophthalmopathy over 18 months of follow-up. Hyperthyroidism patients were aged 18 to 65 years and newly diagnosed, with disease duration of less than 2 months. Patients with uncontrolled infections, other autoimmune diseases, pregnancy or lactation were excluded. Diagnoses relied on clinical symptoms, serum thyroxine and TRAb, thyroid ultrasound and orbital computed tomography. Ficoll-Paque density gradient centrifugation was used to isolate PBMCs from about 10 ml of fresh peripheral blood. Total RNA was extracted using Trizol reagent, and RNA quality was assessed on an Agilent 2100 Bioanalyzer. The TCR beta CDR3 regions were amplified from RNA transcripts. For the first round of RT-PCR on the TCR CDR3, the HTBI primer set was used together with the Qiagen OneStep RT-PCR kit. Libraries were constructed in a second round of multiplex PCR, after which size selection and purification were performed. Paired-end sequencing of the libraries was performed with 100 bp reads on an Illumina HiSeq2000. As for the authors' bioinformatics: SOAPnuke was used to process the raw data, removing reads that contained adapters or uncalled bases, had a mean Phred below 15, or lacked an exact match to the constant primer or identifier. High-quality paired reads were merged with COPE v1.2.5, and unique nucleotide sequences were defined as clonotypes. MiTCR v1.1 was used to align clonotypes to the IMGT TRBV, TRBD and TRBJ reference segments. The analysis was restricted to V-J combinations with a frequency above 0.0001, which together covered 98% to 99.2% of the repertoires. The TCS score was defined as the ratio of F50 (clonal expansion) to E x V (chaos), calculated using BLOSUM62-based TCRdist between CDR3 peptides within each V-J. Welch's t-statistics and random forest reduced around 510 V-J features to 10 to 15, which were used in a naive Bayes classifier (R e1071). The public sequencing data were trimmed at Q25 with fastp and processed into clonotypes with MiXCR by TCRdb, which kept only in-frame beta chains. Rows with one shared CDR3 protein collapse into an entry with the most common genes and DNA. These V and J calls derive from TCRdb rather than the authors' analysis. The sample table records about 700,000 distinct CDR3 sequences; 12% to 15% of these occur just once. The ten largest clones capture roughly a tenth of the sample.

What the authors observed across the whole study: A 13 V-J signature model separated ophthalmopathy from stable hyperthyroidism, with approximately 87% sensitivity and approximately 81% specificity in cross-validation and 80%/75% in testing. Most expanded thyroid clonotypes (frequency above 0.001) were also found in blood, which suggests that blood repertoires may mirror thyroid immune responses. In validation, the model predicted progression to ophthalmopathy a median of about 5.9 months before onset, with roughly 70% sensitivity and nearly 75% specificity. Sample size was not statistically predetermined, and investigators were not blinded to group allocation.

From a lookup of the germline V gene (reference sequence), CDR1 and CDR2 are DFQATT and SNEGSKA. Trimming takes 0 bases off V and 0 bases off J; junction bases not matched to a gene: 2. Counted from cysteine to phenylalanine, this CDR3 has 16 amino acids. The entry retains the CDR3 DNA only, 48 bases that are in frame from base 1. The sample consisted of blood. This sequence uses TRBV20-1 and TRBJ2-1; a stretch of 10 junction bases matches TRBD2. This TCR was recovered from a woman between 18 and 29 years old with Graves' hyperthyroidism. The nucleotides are TGCAGTGCTAGAGATAGCGGGAGGTACTCCTACAATGAGCAGTTCTTC. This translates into CSARDSGRYSYNEQFF.